This T cell receptor (beta chain) emerged from a study of T cell responses to AZD1222 COVID-19 vaccine. Turning to the study itself: Combined were second doses at about 4 or about 12 weeks.

This clone was observed once. Sequencing was performed with immunoSEQ multiplex PCR; in TCRdb, only in-frame clones are kept and a portion is missing. The sample yields about 180,000 clones, about 86% seen once. CDR3 length: 15 amino acids. J was trimmed by 7 bases and V by 0 bases; bases with no gene match: 4. The germline V gene has CDR1 SGHKS and CDR2 YYEKEE (reference sequence). The rearrangement uses TRBV5-5 and TRBJ1-6, with 7 bases aligning to TRBD1. The receptor comes from an adult in good health. The source was peripheral blood, collected on day 0 of AZD1222 vaccination. CDR3 residues: CASSLVGTENSPLHF. Here the CDR3 DNA reads TGTGCCAGCAGCTTGGTCGGGACAGAGAATTCACCCCTCCACTTT.